Listed here are 25 T cell receptor beta chains from one sample, sequenced in a study of Graves' ophthalmopathy and Graves' hyperthyroidism. The study amplified TCR beta CDR3 regions using RNA transcripts. RT-PCR was first run with HTBI primers, then multiplex PCR in a second round. Via MiXCR, TCRdb re-called the multiplex PCR reads, giving one row per CDR3 protein. The table has about 740,000 distinct CDR3 sequences, roughly two fifths seen once. The source material was peripheral blood. The receptors come from an adult man with Graves' ophthalmopathy.

The chain carries TRBV5-4 and TRBJ2-6; D unclear. Germline CDR1 SGHNT, CDR2 YYREEE (reference sequence). The CDR3 has 15 residues. Trimming took 7 bases from V and 0 from J, leaving 11 bases between them. The chain's CDR3 is CASSLSSSGANVLTF. The CDR3 nucleotides read TGTGCCAGCTCGTTAAGCTCCTCTGGGGCCAACGTCCTGACTTTC.

This clonotype was detected only once. This sequence joins TRBV7-4 and TRBJ2-3, with 8 bases identical to TRBD2. After removal of 1 base from V and 2 bases from J, the junction contained 2 bases not matched to a gene. CDR1 SGHVT and CDR2 SQSDAQ come from the germline V gene. The CDR3 runs 15 residues. For the CDR3, the DNA is TGTGCCAGCAGCTTAGTCGGGAGGGTCACAGATACGCAGTATTTT. Protein sequence: CASSLVGRVTDTQYF.

As regards this clonotype: A much larger clone differs by one base, so this may be a read error. The chain links TRBV10-3 to TRBJ2-6; no clear D. CDR3 length: 16 amino acids. Trimming took off 3 bases at V and 4 bases at J, with 13 bases between the two ends. Germline CDR1 and CDR2: ENHRY and SYGVKD. Here the CDR3 DNA reads TGTGCCATCAGTGACTCTGCTGGATCCGGGGCCAACGTCCTGACTTTC. The encoded protein is CAISDSAGSGANVLTF.

The rearrangement joins TRBV19 to TRBJ1-6; TRBD1 matches at 8 bases. This CDR3 contains 17 residues. CDR1 and CDR2 from the germline V gene are LNHDA and SQIVND (reference sequence). V gave up 7 bases and J gave up 7 bases; unmatched junction bases: 15. CDR3 amino acids: CASTEPSGQGFNSPLHF. Here the CDR3 DNA reads TGTGCCAGTACCGAACCCTCTGGACAGGGATTCAATTCACCCCTCCACTTT.

This clonotype was recorded many times. This chain links TRBV7-8 with TRBJ1-2; 9 positions agree with TRBD1. Germline trimming cut 0 bases from V and 3 bases from J; bases unmatched to any gene: 5. The CDR3 is made up of 16 amino acids. Germline assignment: CDR1 SGHVS and CDR2 FQNEAQ. The CDR3 nucleotides read TGTGCCAGCAGCTTAGCGGGACAGGGAGGCGACTATGGCTACACCTTC. Its protein product is CASSLAGQGGDYGYTF.

This chain links TRBV7-9 with TRBJ2-5, with D possibly called TRBD1 or TRBD2 (5 bases each). CDR1 is SEHNR and CDR2 is FQNEAQ in the germline V gene (reference sequence). The length of the CDR3 is 14 residues. V was clipped by 5 bases and J by 3 bases, with 13 bases between them. The CDR3 bases are TGTGCCAGCAGCGCATCCGGGACGAAAGAGACCCAGTACTTC. This encodes CASSASGTKETQYF.

The chain uses TRBV2 and TRBJ2-6, with D unclear. Germline V CDR1 and CDR2: SNHLY, FYNNEI. The CDR3 covers 17 residues. The ends were cut back, 0 bases at V and 0 bases at J, with 9 bases in the middle. Here the CDR3 reads CASSEAGRLSGANVLTF. As DNA, the CDR3 is TGTGCCAGCAGTGAAGCGGGCAGGCTCTCTGGGGCCAACGTCCTGACTTTC.

This clonotype was recorded at least ten times. The rearrangement links TRBV10-3 to TRBJ1-4; D perhaps matches TRBD1 (6 bases). CDR3 length: 14 amino acids. The V end was cut by 3 bases, the J end by 5 bases, with 10 bases between. Germline assignment: CDR1 ENHRY and CDR2 SYGVKD. The CDR3 loop is CAISDRTGNEKLFF. CDR3 coding DNA: TGTGCCATCAGTGATCGAACAGGGAATGAAAAACTGTTTTTT.

V and J are TRBV7-9 and TRBJ1-2; 7 bases match TRBD1. Looked up from germline, CDR1 is SEHNR and CDR2 is FQNEAQ (reference sequence). CDR3 size: 16 residues. V lost 1 base, J lost 4 bases, and 9 bases stayed unmatched. The chain's CDR3 is CASSLGGDRDPYGYTF. The CDR3 bases are TGTGCCAGCAGCTTAGGGGGGGACAGAGACCCCTATGGCTACACCTTC.

This sequence joins TRBV7-9 and TRBJ1-1; possible D gene TRBD1, 5 bases. The ends were cut back, 4 bases at V and 6 bases at J, with 21 bases in the middle. This CDR3 contains 16 residues. CDR1 and CDR2 from the germline V gene are SEHNR and FQNEAQ (reference sequence). DNA of the CDR3: TGTGCCAGCAGCTACAAATTTAGCGTGGGGGAGCCTGAAGCTTTCTTT. This translates into CASSYKFSVGEPEAFF. Drawing the rest from reference TRBV7-9 and TRBJ1-1, the complete variable domain is DTGVSQNPRHKITKRGQNVTFRCDPISEHNRLYWYRQTLGQGPEFLTYFQNEAQLEKSRLLSDRFSAERPKGSFSTLEIQRTEQGDSAMYLCASSYKFSVGEPEAFFGQGTRLTVV.

About this clonotype itself: At one of its ends the junction is not consistent with the germline gene, which may arise from a read error. The V gene is TRBV24-1, the J gene TRBJ1-5; 10 bases fit TRBD1. The germline V gene encodes CDR1 KGHDR and CDR2 SFDVKD. CDR3 length equals 16 residues. The CDR3 is CASSPPTGGAGQPQHF. The CDR3 DNA reads TGTGCCAGCAGTCCGCCGACAGGGGGCGCGGGGCAGCCCCAGCATTTT.

The gene calls are TRBV5-1 and TRBJ1-3; possible D gene TRBD1, 5 bases. The germline V gene has CDR1 SGHRS and CDR2 YFSETQ. The V end was cut by 5 bases, the J end by 0 bases, with 12 bases between. The CDR3 is 15 amino acids. CDR3 bases: TGCGCCAGCAGTCACAACGGGGCCTCTGGAAACACCATATATTTT. Translation: CASSHNGASGNTIYF.

This clonotype was seen repeatedly, ten times or more. V is TRBV7-9 and J is TRBJ2-2; the D gene is possibly TRBD2 (6 bases). Germline-derived CDR1 and CDR2 are SEHNR and FQNEAQ (reference sequence). V was trimmed by 5 bases and J by 1 base, leaving 8 bases between them. The length of the CDR3 is 14 residues. CDR3 region: CASSRLVNTGELFF. In DNA, the CDR3 is TGTGCCAGCAGCAGACTAGTGAACACCGGGGAGCTGTTTTTT.

The chain is built from TRBV7-9 and TRBJ1-2; D is undetermined. The CDR3 covers 16 residues. CDR1 is SEHNR and CDR2 is FQNEAQ in the germline V gene (reference sequence). Deletions cut 5 bases from V and 3 bases from J, with 19 bases between. As DNA, the CDR3 is TGTGCCAGCAGCACACCCAAACCCGGGGTCTACTATGGCTACACCTTC. The encoded protein is CASSTPKPGVYYGYTF.

This clonotype showed up many times. The CDR3 DNA sequence: TGTGCCAGCAGCCCCGGGACTTCTTATGGCTACACCTTC. This sequence encodes CASSPGTSYGYTF. V and J are TRBV7-6 and TRBJ1-2; D perhaps matches TRBD1 (5 bases). The CDR3 has 13 amino acids. V was shortened by 5 bases and J by 5 bases, with 12 bases between the two germline ends. The germline CDR1 and CDR2 sequences are SGHVS and FNYEAQ.

In the case of this clonotype: A much larger clone is a single base away; this may be a read error. In DNA form, the CDR3 reads TGTGCCAGCAGCTTGCGACAGAGCACCGGGGGGCTGTTTTTT. This sequence encodes CASSLRQSTGGLFF. The rearrangement uses TRBV7-9 and TRBJ2-2, with D possibly matching TRBD2 (6 bases). The germline CDR1 and CDR2 sequences are SEHNR and FQNEAQ (reference sequence). This CDR3 is 14 amino acids long.

This clonotype was recorded only once. The chain employs TRBV25-1 and TRBJ1-1; 10 positions match TRBD1. This CDR3 has 16 residues. V lost 4 bases to trimming and J lost 5 bases; unmatched junction nucleotides: 10. Germline V CDR1 and CDR2: MGHDK, SYGVNS. The CDR3 is CASSVPGQGSRTEAFF. The CDR3 region has the DNA TGTGCCAGCAGTGTCCCGGGACAGGGGTCTCGGACTGAAGCTTTCTTT.

Only one count was recorded for this clonotype. The germline gene is not matched at one end of the junction; a read error may be the cause. V gene TRBV25-1 combines with J gene TRBJ2-5; 8 bases line up with TRBD1. The CDR3 is 16 amino acids. CDR1 is MGHDK, CDR2 SYGVNS, per germline. As DNA, the CDR3 is TGCGCCAGCAGCCTAAGGGACAGGACATCCGAGGGGACCCAGTACTTC. Protein: CASSLRDRTSEGTQYF.

This clonotype was counted many times. The chain combines TRBV7-9 with TRBJ1-1; D gene ambiguous. Germline CDR1 reads SEHNR; CDR2 reads FQNEAQ (reference sequence). Trimming left V 1 base short and J 0 bases short, with 9 bases between. The CDR3 covers 15 residues. The DNA of the CDR3 is TGTGCCAGCAGCTTAGGGGTGGGGATGAACACTGAAGCTTTCTTT. Amino acids: CASSLGVGMNTEAFF. The entire variable domain, with the rest obtained from reference TRBV7-9 and TRBJ1-1, is as follows: DTGVSQNPRHKITKRGQNVTFRCDPISEHNRLYWYRQTLGQGPEFLTYFQNEAQLEKSRLLSDRFSAERPKGSFSTLEIQRTEQGDSAMYLCASSLGVGMNTEAFFGQGTRLTVV.

This clonotype was counted at least ten times. V is TRBV25-1 and J is TRBJ1-4; no clear D gene. The CDR3 runs to 13 residues. Looked up from germline, CDR1 is MGHDK and CDR2 is SYGVNS. V was clipped by 5 bases and J by 0 bases, with 4 bases between them. As DNA, the CDR3 is TGTGCCAGCAGTCCAGCAACTAATGAAAAACTGTTTTTT. Its protein is CASSPATNEKLFF.

This clonotype was detected many times. The chain uses TRBV29-1 and TRBJ1-4; a weak D match, TRBD1 (6 bases). Germline V lookup: CDR1 SQVTM, CDR2 ANQGSEA. Trimming pared 3 bases from V and 4 bases from J, leaving 12 bases between. The CDR3 covers 14 residues. CDR3 in amino acids: CSVERQARNEKLFF. The CDR3 coding sequence is TGCAGCGTTGAGAGACAGGCACGTAATGAAAAACTGTTTTTT. Full variable domain (remainder filled in from reference TRBV29-1 and TRBJ1-4): SAVISQKPSRDICQRGTSLTIQCQVDSQVTMMFWYRQQPGQSLTLIATANQGSEATYESGFVIDKFPISRPNLTFSTLTVSNMSPEDSSIYLCSVERQARNEKLFFGSGTQLSVL.

V is TRBV19 and J is TRBJ1-1; D is possibly TRBD1 (5 bases). Trimming removed 8 bases at V and 1 base at J, with 14 bases between. Germline V CDR1 and CDR2: LNHDA, SQIVND (reference sequence). This CDR3 region has 14 residues. The CDR3 sequence: CASRPGRGNTEAFF. As DNA, the CDR3 is TGTGCCAGTCGACCGGGACGGGGGAACACTGAAGCTTTCTTT.

The chain has TRBV15 and TRBJ1-3; possibly TRBD1 for D (5 bases). Trimming removed 5 bases from V and 0 bases from J, with 11 bases in between. From germline, CDR1 is LNHNV and CDR2 YYDKDF (reference sequence). CDR3 length equals 15 residues. CDR3 DNA: TGTGCCACCAGCCGCGTCGACAGCTCTGGAAACACCATATATTTT. Translated: CATSRVDSSGNTIYF.

This clonotype has only one observation. The chain recombines TRBV10-3 with TRBJ1-2; 9 bases are a match to TRBD1. This CDR3 spans 13 amino acids. Germline V lookup: CDR1 ENHRY, CDR2 SYGVKD. With 6 bases clipped from V and 6 bases from J, the junction kept 5 bases outside the gene matches. The CDR3 protein is CAIRETGGNGYTF. In nucleotides, the CDR3 is TGTGCCATCAGGGAGACAGGGGGAAATGGCTACACCTTC.

The chain carries TRBV7-2 and TRBJ1-2, with TRBD1 matching 9 bases. J gave up 8 bases and V 5 bases, and 9 bases lay outside the gene matches. The CDR3 sequence is 14 residues long. The germline CDR1 and CDR2 sequences are SGHTA and FQGNSA. The chain's CDR3 is CASSNPGQGGGYTF. The CDR3 nucleotides read TGTGCCAGCAGCAACCCGGGACAGGGTGGAGGCTACACCTTC. The variable domain in full, completed from reference TRBV7-2 and TRBJ1-2, reads GAGVSQSPSNKVTEKGKDVELRCDPISGHTALYWYRQSLGQGLEFLIYFQGNSAPDKSGLPSDRFSAERTGGSVSTLTIQRTQQEDSAVYLCASSNPGQGGGYTFGSGTRLTVV.